This T cell receptor beta chain appears in the sequencing data of a study of T-cell reconstitution after alpha-beta-depleted transplantation in children. This clonotype was seen many times. This CDR3 comprises 13 residues. V lost 2 bases, J lost 3 bases, and 8 bases lay in between. CDR1 is SQVTM and CDR2 is ANQGSEA in the germline V gene. Unique molecular identifiers were used to barcode this TCRbeta library. MiXCR, run by TCRdb on the PCR reads, gives a single entry per CDR3 protein. The data hold approximately 590,000 distinct CDR3 sequences, with more than 9% observed a single time. The V and J genes are TRBV29-1 and TRBJ2-1; D is unclear. The source is a human donor who donated a stem cell graft to a child with acute myeloid leukemia. Sequenced here: PBMCs from the stem cell graft donor, sampled from the stem cell graft. As DNA, the CDR3 is TGCAGCGTTGAAAAACTGCACTACAATGAGCAGTTCTTC. This gives the protein CSVEKLHYNEQFF.